This T cell receptor (beta chain) came from a study of blood T cell repertoires in COVID-19. TCRdb's table, derived via immunoSEQ multiplex PCR, lists solely in-frame clones and lacks some. The sample records approximately 56,000 clones, under 90% being singletons. The CDR3 contains 13 residues. The germline CDR1 and CDR2 sequences are SGDLS and YYNGEE. V was cut by 3 bases and J by 4 bases, with 10 bases left in between. Source material: peripheral blood. The TCR originated in a woman at least 80 years old with acute or convalescent COVID-19. The V gene is TRBV9, the J gene TRBJ1-2; no reliable D call. The CDR3, as DNA: TGTGCCAGCAGCGGCTCCGGGTTCTATGGCTACACCTTC. This encodes CASSGSGFYGYTF. Full variable domain (outside the CDR3, taken from reference TRBV9 and TRBJ1-2): DSGVTQTPKHLITATGQRVTLRCSPRSGDLSVYWYQQSLDQGLQFLIQYYNGEERAKGNILERFSAQQFPDLHSELNLSSLELGDSALYFCASSGSGFYGYTFGSGTRLTVV.